The sequence of this T cell receptor (beta chain) was determined in a study of T cell responses to AZD1222 COVID-19 vaccine. Whole-study findings and limits: Unmutated variant regions are reportedly targeted by nearly half of spike-specific TCRs. At study baseline, merely six AZD1222 recipients were seropositive. Clonal diversity was possibly underestimated, and the donors were mostly white British, with more females.

With regard to this clone: Its antigen remains unknown.

The V segment lost 5 bases and the J segment 5 bases; nucleotides outside the gene matches: 11. The CDR3 length is 18 residues. Germline-derived CDR1 and CDR2 are MDHEN and SYDVKM. TCRdb keeps only in-frame clones here, not all; method: immunoSEQ multiplex PCR. The top ten clones hold 2.6% of a sample with approximately 160,000 clones, roughly 87% of them seen once. Sequences were derived from peripheral blood, sampled on day 0 of AZD1222 vaccination. This receptor was taken from an adult in good health. The J gene is TRBJ2-1, the V gene TRBV28, with 14 bases aligning to TRBD2. The CDR3 nucleotides are TGTGCCAGCAGTAAAGGGACTAGCGGGAGTGCGATCAACAATGAGCAGTTCTTC. This translates into CASSKGTSGSAINNEQFF.